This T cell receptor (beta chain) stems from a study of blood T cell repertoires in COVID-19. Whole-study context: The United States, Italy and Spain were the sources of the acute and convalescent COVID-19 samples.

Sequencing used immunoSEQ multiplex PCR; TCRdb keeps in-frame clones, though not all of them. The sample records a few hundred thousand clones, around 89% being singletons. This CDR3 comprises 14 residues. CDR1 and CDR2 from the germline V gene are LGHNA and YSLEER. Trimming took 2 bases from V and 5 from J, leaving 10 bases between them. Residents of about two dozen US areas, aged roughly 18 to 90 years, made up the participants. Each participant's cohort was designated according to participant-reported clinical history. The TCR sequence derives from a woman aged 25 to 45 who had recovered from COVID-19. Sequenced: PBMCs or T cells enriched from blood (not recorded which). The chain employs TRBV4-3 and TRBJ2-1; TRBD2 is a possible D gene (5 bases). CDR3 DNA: TGCGCCAGCAGCCAACGGCTAGCTCACAATGAGCAGTTCTTC. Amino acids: CASSQRLAHNEQFF.